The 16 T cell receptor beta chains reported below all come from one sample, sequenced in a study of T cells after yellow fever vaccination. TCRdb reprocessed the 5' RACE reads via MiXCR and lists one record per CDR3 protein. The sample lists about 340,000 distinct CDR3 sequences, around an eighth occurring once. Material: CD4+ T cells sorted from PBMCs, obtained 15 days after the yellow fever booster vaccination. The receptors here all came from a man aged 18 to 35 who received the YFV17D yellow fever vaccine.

CDR3 residues: CASSHPWGEGINSPLHF. Here the CDR3 DNA reads TGTGCCAGCAGCCACCCATGGGGCGAAGGTATCAATTCACCCCTCCACTTT. The J gene is TRBJ1-6, the V gene TRBV3-1; D is perhaps TRBD1 (5 bases). This CDR3 comprises 17 residues. Germline loops: CDR1 LGHDT, CDR2 YNNKEL (reference sequence). The germline V and J ends were trimmed by 3 bases and 7 bases, with 19 bases remaining between them.

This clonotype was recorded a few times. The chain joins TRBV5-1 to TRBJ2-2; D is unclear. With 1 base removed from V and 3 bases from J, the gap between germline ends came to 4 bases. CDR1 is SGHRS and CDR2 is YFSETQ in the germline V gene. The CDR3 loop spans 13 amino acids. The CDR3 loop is CASSLPDTGELFF. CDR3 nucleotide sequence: TGCGCCAGCAGCTTGCCCGACACCGGGGAGCTGTTTTTT.

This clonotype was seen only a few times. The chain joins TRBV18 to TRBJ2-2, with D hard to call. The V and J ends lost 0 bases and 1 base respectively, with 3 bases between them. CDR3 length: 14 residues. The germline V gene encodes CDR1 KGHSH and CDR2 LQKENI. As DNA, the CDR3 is TGTGCCAGCTCACCACCGAGGAACACCGGGGAGCTGTTTTTT. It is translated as CASSPPRNTGELFF. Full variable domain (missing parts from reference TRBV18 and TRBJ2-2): NAGVMQNPRHLVRRRGQEARLRCSPMKGHSHVYWYRQLPEEGLKFMVYLQKENIIDESGMPKERFSAEFPKEGPSILRIQQVVRGDSAAYFCASSPPRNTGELFFGEGSRLTVL.

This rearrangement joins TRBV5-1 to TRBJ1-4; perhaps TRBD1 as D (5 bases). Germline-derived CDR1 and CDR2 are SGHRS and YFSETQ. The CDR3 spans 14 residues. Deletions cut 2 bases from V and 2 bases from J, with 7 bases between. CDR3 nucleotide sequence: TGCGCCAGCAGCTTCAGGGCCACTAATGAAAAACTGTTTTTT. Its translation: CASSFRATNEKLFF.

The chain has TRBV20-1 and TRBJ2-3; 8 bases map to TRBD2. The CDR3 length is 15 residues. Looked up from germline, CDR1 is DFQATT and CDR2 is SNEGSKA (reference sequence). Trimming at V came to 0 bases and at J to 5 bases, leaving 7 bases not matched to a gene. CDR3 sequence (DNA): TGCAGTGCTAGAGACGTGTACGGGGGGGGAGATACGCAGTATTTT. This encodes CSARDVYGGGDTQYF.

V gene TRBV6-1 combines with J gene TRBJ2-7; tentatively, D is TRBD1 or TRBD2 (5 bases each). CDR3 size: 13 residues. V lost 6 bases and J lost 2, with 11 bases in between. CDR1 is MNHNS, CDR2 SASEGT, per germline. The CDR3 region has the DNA TGTGCCAGCAGAAAGAGGGGCCCCTACGAGCAGTACTTC. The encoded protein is CASRKRGPYEQYF.

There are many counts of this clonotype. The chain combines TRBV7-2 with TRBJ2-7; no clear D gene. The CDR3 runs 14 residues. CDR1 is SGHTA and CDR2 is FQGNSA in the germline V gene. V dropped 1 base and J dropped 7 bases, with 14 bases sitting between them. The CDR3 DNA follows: TGTGCCAGCAGCTTAGGGGCAGGTCCTTGGGAGCAGTACGTC. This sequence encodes CASSLGAGPWEQYV.

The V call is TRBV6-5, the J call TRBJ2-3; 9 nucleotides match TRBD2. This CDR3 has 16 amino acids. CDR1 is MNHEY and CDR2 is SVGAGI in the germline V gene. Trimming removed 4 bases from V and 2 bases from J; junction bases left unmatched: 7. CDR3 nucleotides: TGTGCCAGCAGTTTCCAGACTAGCGGCCCCACAGATACGCAGTATTTT. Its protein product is CASSFQTSGPTDTQYF.

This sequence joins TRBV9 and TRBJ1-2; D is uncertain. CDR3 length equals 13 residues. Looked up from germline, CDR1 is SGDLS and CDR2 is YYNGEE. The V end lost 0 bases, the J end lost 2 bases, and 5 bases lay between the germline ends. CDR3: CASSVAQNYGYTF. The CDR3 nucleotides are TGTGCCAGCAGCGTAGCTCAGAACTATGGCTACACCTTC. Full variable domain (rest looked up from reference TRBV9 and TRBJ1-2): DSGVTQTPKHLITATGQRVTLRCSPRSGDLSVYWYQQSLDQGLQFLIQYYNGEERAKGNILERFSAQQFPDLHSELNLSSLELGDSALYFCASSVAQNYGYTFGSGTRLTVV.

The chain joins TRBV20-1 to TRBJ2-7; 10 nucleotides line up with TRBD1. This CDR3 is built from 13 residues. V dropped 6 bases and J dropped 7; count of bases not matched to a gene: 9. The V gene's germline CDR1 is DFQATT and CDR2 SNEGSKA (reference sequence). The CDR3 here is CSARLDRGGEQYF. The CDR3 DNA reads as TGCAGTGCCCGACTGGACAGGGGGGGTGAGCAGTACTTC.

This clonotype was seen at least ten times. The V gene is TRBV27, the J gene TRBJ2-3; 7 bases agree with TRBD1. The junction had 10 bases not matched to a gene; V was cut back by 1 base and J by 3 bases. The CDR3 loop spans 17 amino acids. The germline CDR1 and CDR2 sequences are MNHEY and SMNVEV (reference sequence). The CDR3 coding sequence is TGTGCCAGCAGTTTATTGTGTTTGACAGGGTGGACAGATACGCAGTATTTT. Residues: CASSLLCLTGWTDTQYF.

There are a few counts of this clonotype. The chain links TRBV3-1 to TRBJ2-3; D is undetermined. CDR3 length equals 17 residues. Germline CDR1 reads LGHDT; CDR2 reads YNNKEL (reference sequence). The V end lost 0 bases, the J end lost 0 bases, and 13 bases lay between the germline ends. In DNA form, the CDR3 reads TGTGCCAGCAGCCAAGATGGCTTGGCTAGAAGCACAGATACGCAGTATTTT. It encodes CASSQDGLARSTDTQYF.

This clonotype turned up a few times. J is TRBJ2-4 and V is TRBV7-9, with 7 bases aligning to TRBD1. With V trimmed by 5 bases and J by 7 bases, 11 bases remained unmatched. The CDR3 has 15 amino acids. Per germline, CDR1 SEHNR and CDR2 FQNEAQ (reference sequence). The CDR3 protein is CASSTIPGTDNIQYF. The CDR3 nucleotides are TGTGCCAGCAGCACCATTCCCGGGACAGATAACATTCAGTACTTC.

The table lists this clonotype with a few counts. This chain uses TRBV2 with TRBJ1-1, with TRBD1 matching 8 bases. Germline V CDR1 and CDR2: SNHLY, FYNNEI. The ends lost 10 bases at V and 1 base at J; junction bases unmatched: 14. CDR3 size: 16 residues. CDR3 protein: CATNAIWTGSNTEAFF. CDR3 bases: TGTGCCACCAACGCCATTTGGACAGGGTCGAACACTGAAGCTTTCTTT.

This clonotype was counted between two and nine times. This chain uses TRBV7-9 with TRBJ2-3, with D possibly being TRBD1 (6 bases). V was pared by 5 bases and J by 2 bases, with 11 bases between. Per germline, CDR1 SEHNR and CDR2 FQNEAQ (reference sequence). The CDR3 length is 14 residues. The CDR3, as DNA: TGTGCCAGCAGCCGCGGACAGATCACAGATACGCAGTATTTT. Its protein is CASSRGQITDTQYF.

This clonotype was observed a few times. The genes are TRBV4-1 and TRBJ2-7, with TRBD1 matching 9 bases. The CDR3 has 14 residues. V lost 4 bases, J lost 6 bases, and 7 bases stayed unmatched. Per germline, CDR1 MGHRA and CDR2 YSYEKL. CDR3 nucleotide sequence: TGCGCCAGCAGCCGACCGGGACAGGGCCGCGAGCAGTACTTC. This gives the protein CASSRPGQGREQYF.